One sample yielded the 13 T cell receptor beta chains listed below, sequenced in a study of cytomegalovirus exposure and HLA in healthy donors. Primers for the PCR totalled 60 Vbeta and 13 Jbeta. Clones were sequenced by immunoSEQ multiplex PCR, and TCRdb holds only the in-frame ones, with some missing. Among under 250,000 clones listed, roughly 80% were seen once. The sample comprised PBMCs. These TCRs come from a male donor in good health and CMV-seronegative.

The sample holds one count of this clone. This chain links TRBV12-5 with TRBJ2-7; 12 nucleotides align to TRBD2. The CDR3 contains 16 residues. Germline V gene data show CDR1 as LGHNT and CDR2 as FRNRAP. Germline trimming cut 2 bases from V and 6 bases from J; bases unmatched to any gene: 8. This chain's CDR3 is CASGLSLAGGGIEQYF. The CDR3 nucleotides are TGTGCTAGTGGTTTGAGTCTAGCGGGAGGGGGAATCGAGCAGTACTTC.

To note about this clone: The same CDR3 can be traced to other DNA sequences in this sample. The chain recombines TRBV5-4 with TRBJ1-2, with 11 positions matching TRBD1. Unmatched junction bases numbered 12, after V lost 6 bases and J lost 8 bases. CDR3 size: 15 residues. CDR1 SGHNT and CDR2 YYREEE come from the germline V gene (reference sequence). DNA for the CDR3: TGTGCCAGCACCCTCGGAGGGGGGACAGGGGGAGGCTACACCTTC. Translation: CASTLGGGTGGGYTF.

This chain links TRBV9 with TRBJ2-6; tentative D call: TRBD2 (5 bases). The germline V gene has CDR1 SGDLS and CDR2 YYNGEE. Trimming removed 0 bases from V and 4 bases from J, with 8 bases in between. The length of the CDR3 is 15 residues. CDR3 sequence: CASSVAGNGANVLTF. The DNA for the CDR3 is TGTGCCAGCAGCGTAGCCGGGAACGGGGCCAACGTCCTGACTTTC.

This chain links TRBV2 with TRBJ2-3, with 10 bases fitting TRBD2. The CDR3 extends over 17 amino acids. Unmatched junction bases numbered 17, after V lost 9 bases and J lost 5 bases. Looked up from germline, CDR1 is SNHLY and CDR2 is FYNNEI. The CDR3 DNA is TGTGCCAGTCAGCCTACGCCTAGCGGGAGCAGCGGAGATACGCAGTATTTT. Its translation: CASQPTPSGSSGDTQYF.

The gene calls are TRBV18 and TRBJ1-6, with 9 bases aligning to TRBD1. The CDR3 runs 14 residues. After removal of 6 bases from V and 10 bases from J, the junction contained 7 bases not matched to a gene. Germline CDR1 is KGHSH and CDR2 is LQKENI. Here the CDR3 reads CASSLGQGHSPLHF. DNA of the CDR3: TGTGCCAGCTCCCTTGGACAGGGGCACTCACCCCTCCACTTT.

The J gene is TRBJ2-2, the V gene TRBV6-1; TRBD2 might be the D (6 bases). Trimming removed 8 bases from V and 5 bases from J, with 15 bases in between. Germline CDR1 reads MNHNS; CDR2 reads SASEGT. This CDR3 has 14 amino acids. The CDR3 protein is CASLYHRGTGELFF. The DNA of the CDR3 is TGTGCCAGCCTATACCATCGGGGGACCGGGGAGCTGTTTTTT.

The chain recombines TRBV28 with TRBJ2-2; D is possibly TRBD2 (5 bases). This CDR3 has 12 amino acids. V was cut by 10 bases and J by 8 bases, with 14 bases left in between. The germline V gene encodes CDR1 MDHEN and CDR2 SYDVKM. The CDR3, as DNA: TGTGCCACACAACCGGGAACGGGGGAGCTGTTTTTT. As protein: CATQPGTGELFF.

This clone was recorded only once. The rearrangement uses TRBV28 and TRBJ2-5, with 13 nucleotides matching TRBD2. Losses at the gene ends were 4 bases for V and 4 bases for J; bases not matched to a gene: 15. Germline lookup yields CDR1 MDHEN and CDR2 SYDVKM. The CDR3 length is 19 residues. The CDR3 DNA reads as TGTGCCAGCAGTTCAGGGACTAGCGGGACGGTCGATACTATAGAGACCCAGTACTTC. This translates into CASSSGTSGTVDTIETQYF.

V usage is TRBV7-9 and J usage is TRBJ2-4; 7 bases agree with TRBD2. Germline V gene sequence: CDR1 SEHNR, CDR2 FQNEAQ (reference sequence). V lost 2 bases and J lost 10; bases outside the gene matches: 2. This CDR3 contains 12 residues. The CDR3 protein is CASSLLAEIQYF. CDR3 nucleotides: TGTGCCAGCAGCTTACTAGCGGAGATTCAGTACTTC.

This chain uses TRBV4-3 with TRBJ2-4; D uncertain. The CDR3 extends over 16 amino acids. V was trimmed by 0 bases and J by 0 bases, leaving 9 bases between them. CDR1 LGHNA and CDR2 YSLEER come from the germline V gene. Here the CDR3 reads CASSQDSGLAKNIQYF. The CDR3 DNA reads TGCGCCAGCAGCCAAGATTCAGGTCTAGCCAAAAACATTCAGTACTTC.

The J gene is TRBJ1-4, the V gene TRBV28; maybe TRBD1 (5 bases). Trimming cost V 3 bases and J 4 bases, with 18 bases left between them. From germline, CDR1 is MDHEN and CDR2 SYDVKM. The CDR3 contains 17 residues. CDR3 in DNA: TGTGCCAGCAGTTTCGGGACTCAGGCTGCCGATAATGAAAAACTGTTTTTT. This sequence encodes CASSFGTQAADNEKLFF.

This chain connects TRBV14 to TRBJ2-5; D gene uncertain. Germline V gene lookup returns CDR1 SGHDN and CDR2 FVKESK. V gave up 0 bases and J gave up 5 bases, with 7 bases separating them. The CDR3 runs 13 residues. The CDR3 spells CASSQDIGETQYF. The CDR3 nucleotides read TGTGCCAGCAGCCAAGATATCGGGGAGACCCAGTACTTC.

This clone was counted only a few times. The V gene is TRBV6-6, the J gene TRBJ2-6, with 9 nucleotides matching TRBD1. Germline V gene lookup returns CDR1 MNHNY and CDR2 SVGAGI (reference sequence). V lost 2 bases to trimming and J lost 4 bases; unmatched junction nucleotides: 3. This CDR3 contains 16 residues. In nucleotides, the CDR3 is TGTGCCAGCAGTTACGGGACAGGGATAGGGGCCAACGTCCTGACTTTC. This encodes CASSYGTGIGANVLTF.